One TCR beta chain is described in this entry. Its binding antigen is unknown. No quality values exist for individual bases; no much larger clone is one base distant. TCRbeta CDR3 regions were amplified from genomic DNA using the immunoSEQ Assay, a bias-controlled multiplex PCR. The study's own analysis went as follows. The number of nucleated cells in each sample was estimated from the amplification of reference gene primers within the assay. To quantify the absolute abundance of each unique TCRbeta CDR3 rearrangement, sequence reads were collapsed and filtered. For each sample, productive Simpson clonality was calculated as the square root of Simpson's diversity index across productive rearrangements. As stored in TCRdb, this immuneACCESS dataset retains in-frame rearrangements with V and J assigned. A fraction of the clones does not appear; measured against another copy, unresolved V genes explain less than half of the discrepancy, and the remainder lacks a known reason. V and J calls and clone size are as listed in that table; D and trimming were resolved from the DNA. Within this sample are roughly 220,000 clones, with roughly 84% of them counted one time only. The top ten constitute 15% to 20% of the sample.

The data were taken from a study of blood T cell repertoires in COVID-19 (dated by TCRdb to 2020 to 2021). Notes on the research overall: Samples from collaborators originated in the United States, Italy and Spain and spanned both the acute and convalescent phases of COVID-19. Sample metadata almost always included a de-identified subject ID, COVID-19 status, age in years and sex. The prospective study material was composed of cDNA or gDNA derived from T cells, B-cell-depleted T cells, or PBMCs. Samples came from the ongoing ImmuneRACE study (first 160 participants) plus 1,254 subjects from 6 global collaborators. The repertoires were released in a freely available public database meant as a resource for research on the immune response to SARS-CoV-2. Where available, HLA class I and class II types were taken from metadata supplied by the sample provider and were not determined by assay-based typing. Subjects who had been exposed to COVID-19, were actively infected with it, or had recovered from it provided the deeply sampled blood TCRbeta repertoires that made up the dataset.

Study-wide conclusions, independent of this receptor: The amount of clinical and demographic metadata varied by source and participant and was provided uncurated.

Collaborating institutions collected whole blood in K2EDTA tubes following their own protocols. For TCRbeta analysis, collaborators shipped samples as frozen whole blood, isolated PBMCs, or DNA extracted from either of those sample types. Sequencing was done on a sample of peripheral blood. This sequence was found in a man between 25 and 39 years old with active or convalescent COVID-19.

The CDR3 region has the sequence CASSLWGGGNTEAFF. The DNA sequence reads TGTGCCAGCAGTTTATGGGGCGGGGGGAATACTGAAGCTTTCTTT. The chain is assembled from TRBV27 and TRBJ1-1; TRBD1 is a weak D gene call, 5 bases matching. At the junction V is shortened by 1 base and J by 5 bases, with 14 bases in between. The germline V gene (reference sequence) specifies MNHEY as CDR1 and SMNVEV as CDR2. The CDR3 starts with the cysteine, ends with the phenylalanine, and has 15 residues. The CDR3 DNA has 45 bases and is translated from base 1.